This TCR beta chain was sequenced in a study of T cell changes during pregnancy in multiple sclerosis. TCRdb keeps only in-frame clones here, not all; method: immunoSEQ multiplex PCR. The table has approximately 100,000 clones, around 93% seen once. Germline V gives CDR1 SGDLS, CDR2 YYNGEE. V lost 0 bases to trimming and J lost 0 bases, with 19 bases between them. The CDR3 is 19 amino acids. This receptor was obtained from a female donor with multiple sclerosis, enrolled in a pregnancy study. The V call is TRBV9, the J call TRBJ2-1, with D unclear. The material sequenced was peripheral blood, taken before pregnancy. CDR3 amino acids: CASSVGSGSLVSSYNEQFF. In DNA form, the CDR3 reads TGTGCCAGCAGCGTAGGCTCAGGTTCACTCGTAAGCTCCTACAATGAGCAGTTCTTC.